This is a list of T cell receptor beta chains from one sample in a study of blood T cell repertoires in COVID-19. Sequencing used immunoSEQ multiplex PCR; TCRdb keeps in-frame clones, though not all of them. The data show hundreds of thousands of clones, 70% to 90% seen once. The specimen was peripheral blood. These receptors were taken from a woman aged 30 to 39 with COVID-19, enrolled during active disease. CDR3s include the opening cysteine and the closing phenylalanine or tryptophan.

j_gene: TRBJ2-5
v_gene: TRBV6-1
CDR3aa: CASSEVGEQWRETQYF

j_gene: TRBJ2-3
v_gene: TRBV5-6
CDR3aa: CASSFGLVPPDTQYF

j_gene: TRBJ2-5
v_gene: TRBV30
CDR3aa: CAWRAGGETQYF

j_gene: TRBJ1-6
v_gene: TRBV19
CDR3aa: CASRITGGSTLHF

j_gene: TRBJ1-5
v_gene: TRBV7-2
CDR3aa: CASSLVGGQDQPQHF

j_gene: TRBJ2-2
v_gene: TRBV5-1
CDR3aa: CASSLFGTGSIGGELFF

j_gene: TRBJ2-7
v_gene: TRBV29-1
CDR3aa: CSVDTSGGSYEQYF

j_gene: TRBJ1-2
v_gene: TRBV11-2
CDR3aa: CASSLRTGTTVYGYTF

j_gene: TRBJ1-2
v_gene: TRBV11-3
CDR3aa: CASSLGSGQIIYGYTF

j_gene: TRBJ2-5
v_gene: TRBV2
CDR3aa: CASQRGRQETQYF

j_gene: TRBJ2-2
v_gene: TRBV7-9
CDR3aa: CASRKTSGDFMNTGELFF

j_gene: TRBJ2-5
v_gene: TRBV6-5
CDR3aa: CASSPGTGDRTQYF

j_gene: TRBJ2-7
v_gene: TRBV5-1
CDR3aa: CASSYGTGGDSEQYF

j_gene: TRBJ2-3
v_gene: TRBV6-5
CDR3aa: CASSFGQGAVTDTQYF

j_gene: TRBJ1-3
v_gene: TRBV5-6
CDR3aa: CASSLDFSGNTIYF

j_gene: TRBJ1-6
v_gene: TRBV11-2
CDR3aa: CASSLWADRGSPLHF

j_gene: TRBJ2-7
v_gene: TRBV7-2
CDR3aa: CASSLASGGVYEQYF

j_gene: TRBJ2-3
v_gene: TRBV7-2
CDR3aa: CASSLGSAGGLDTQYF

j_gene: TRBJ2-3
v_gene: TRBV3-1/TRBV3-2
CDR3aa: CASSQGPGLYTDTQYF

j_gene: TRBJ2-5
v_gene: TRBV5-6
CDR3aa: CASSFGVAGGLSQETQYF

j_gene: TRBJ1-5
v_gene: TRBV28
CDR3aa: CASSPPGQGMSNQPQHF

j_gene: TRBJ1-4
v_gene: TRBV4-1
CDR3aa: CASSQVGGATNEKLFF

j_gene: TRBJ2-4
v_gene: TRBV7-9
CDR3aa: CASSPRTAEIQYF

j_gene: TRBJ1-6
v_gene: TRBV30
CDR3aa: CAWRRGPGDSPLHF

j_gene: TRBJ2-7
v_gene: TRBV28
CDR3aa: CASRTQGAAYEQYF

j_gene: TRBJ1-2
v_gene: TRBV7-9
CDR3aa: CASMAGGYGYTF

j_gene: TRBJ1-2
v_gene: TRBV29-1
CDR3aa: CSADNAGNYGYTF

j_gene: TRBJ2-2
v_gene: TRBV10-2
CDR3aa: CASSESSGGARTGELFF

j_gene: TRBJ2-1
v_gene: TRBV5-4
CDR3aa: CASSTGGRGLADNEQFF

j_gene: TRBJ1-1
v_gene: TRBV28
CDR3aa: CGTGTSRMNTEAFF

j_gene: TRBJ2-1
v_gene: TRBV28
CDR3aa: CASSIGLAGVGDEQFF

j_gene: TRBJ1-1
v_gene: TRBV3-1/TRBV3-2
CDR3aa: CASSARDRGGGNTEAFF

j_gene: TRBJ1-4
v_gene: TRBV7-2
CDR3aa: CASRTDRDNEKLFF

j_gene: TRBJ1-2
v_gene: TRBV7-6
CDR3aa: CASSPQHQTGTNYGYTF

j_gene: TRBJ2-3
v_gene: TRBV11-3
CDR3aa: CASSPGWAQPGTDTQYF

j_gene: TRBJ1-1
v_gene: TRBV12-2
CDR3aa: CASRPIISRGGTMNTEAFF

j_gene: TRBJ2-1
v_gene: TRBV19
CDR3aa: CASSIGHRDNEQFF

j_gene: TRBJ2-1
v_gene: TRBV4-1
CDR3aa: CASSQGGVSYNEQFF

j_gene: TRBJ2-3
v_gene: TRBV6-5
CDR3aa: CASRRQGSDTQYF

j_gene: TRBJ2-1
v_gene: TRBV7-9
CDR3aa: CASSLHGQVGDEQFF

j_gene: TRBJ2-1
v_gene: TRBV4-1
CDR3aa: CASSRPQGDRLNEQFF

j_gene: TRBJ1-3
v_gene: TRBV4-1
CDR3aa: CASSQEGTANSGNTIYF

j_gene: TRBJ1-2
v_gene: TRBV4-3
CDR3aa: CASSQVRTGGTNYGYTF

j_gene: TRBJ2-1
v_gene: TRBV18
CDR3aa: CASSARLGSRSFFSIYNEQFF

j_gene: TRBJ1-1
v_gene: TRBV4-3
CDR3aa: CASSQEEGYTEAFF

j_gene: TRBJ1-1
v_gene: TRBV11-3
CDR3aa: CASSLSLGGAHGAFF

j_gene: TRBJ2-1
v_gene: TRBV6-2/TRBV6-3
CDR3aa: CASSLDRVLDNEQFF

j_gene: TRBJ2-2
v_gene: TRBV7-9
CDR3aa: CASSILAGASGELFF

j_gene: TRBJ2-3
v_gene: TRBV28
CDR3aa: CASSLTPGHGDTQYF

j_gene: TRBJ2-1
v_gene: TRBV27
CDR3aa: CASSLGDRGYNEQFF

j_gene: TRBJ2-3
v_gene: TRBV13
CDR3aa: CASSFGSGRLVTDTQYF